This TCR beta chain was sequenced during a study of human T cells and chemical hapten exposure. Time point specified: patch test 1, 2 weeks after DPC sensitization. Regarding treatment: therapeutic diphenylcyclopropenone sensitization with weekly scalp DPC. Overall study results and limits: Those TCRs sitting above 1 in 1000 frequency stayed the same with DPC sensitization.

Each CDR3 protein gets one entry after TCRdb re-called the RACE reads with MiXCR. The table shows about 120,000 distinct CDR3 sequences, with 9.5% to 13% occurring only once. Germline CDR1 and CDR2: SEHNR and FQNEAQ (reference sequence). This CDR3 comprises 17 residues. Deletions cut 3 bases from V and 1 base from J, with 13 bases between. This clonotype was observed at least ten times. The antigen remains unidentified. The receptor comes from a woman between 50 and 59 years old with alopecia areata. Some clones in this sample may be carry-over from other donors' samples. This chain links TRBV7-9 with TRBJ2-6, with D perhaps matching TRBD2 (6 bases). The sequenced sample was whole blood, obtained in connection with sensitization to the hapten diphenylcyclopropenone (DPC). The CDR3: CASSLGRGSSGANVLTF. The DNA of the CDR3 is TGTGCCAGCAGCTTGGGACGGGGGAGTTCTGGGGCCAACGTCCTGACTTTC.